This T cell receptor (beta chain) comes out of a study of regulatory T cells in long-lasting Graves disease. TCR beta libraries were built with iRepertoire HTBI primers and Arm-PCR of CDR3 regions. TCRdb re-called the multiplex PCR reads with MiXCR, one entry per CDR3 protein. The sample holds about 530,000 distinct CDR3 sequences, 15% to 20% seen once. Indicated time point: newly diagnosed GD, antithyroid drugs for less than 3 months. PBMC RNA served as the TCR library source. The sample was also linked to a second study, of T cells in Graves' hyperthyroidism and ophthalmopathy. That investigation notes: Uncontrolled infection, other autoimmune disease, pregnancy or lactation excluded patients. Expanded thyroid clonotypes (above 0.001) were mostly also found in blood.

The sequence derives from a woman aged 35 to 60 with Graves disease. The material was peripheral blood mononuclear cells (PBMCs), obtained at new diagnosis, from a patient treated with antithyroid drugs.

This CDR3 is CASSSSTGFGDEKLFF. The CDR3 nucleotides are TGTGCCAGTAGCAGCTCCACAGGGTTCGGGGATGAAAAACTGTTTTTT. This chain connects TRBV19 to TRBJ1-4, with D maybe TRBD1 (6 bases). Germline assignment: CDR1 LNHDA and CDR2 SQIVND (reference sequence). The CDR3 is 16 residues long. Trimming took 6 bases from V and 6 from J, leaving 20 bases between them.